The 16 T cell receptor beta chains below all came from one sample that was sequenced in a study of T cell responses to AZD1222 COVID-19 vaccine. Sequencing was performed with immunoSEQ multiplex PCR; in TCRdb, only in-frame clones are kept and a portion is missing. The sample includes fewer than 120,000 clones, 85% to 95% of them seen just once. The sample was peripheral blood, taken on day 0 of AZD1222 vaccination. These receptors all come from an adult in good health.

V gene TRBV7-8 combines with J gene TRBJ2-7; TRBD1 might be the D (6 bases). V was pared by 1 base and J by 3 bases, with 13 bases between. CDR1 SGHVS and CDR2 FQNEAQ come from the germline V gene. CDR3 size: 15 residues. CDR3 sequence (DNA): TGTGCCAGCAGCTTAGAGGCAGGGGTCGGCTACGAGCAGTACTTC. Translating gives CASSLEAGVGYEQYF. Variable domain in full (rest from reference TRBV7-8 and TRBJ2-7): GAGVSQSPRYKVAKRGQDVALRCDPISGHVSLFWYQQALGQGPEFLTYFQNEAQLDKSGLPSDRFFAERPEGSVSTLKIQRTQQEDSAVYLCASSLEAGVGYEQYFGPGTRLTVT.

V is TRBV24-1 and J is TRBJ1-4; 8 bases agree with TRBD1. V lost 8 bases to trimming and J lost 2 bases; unmatched junction nucleotides: 3. Per germline, CDR1 KGHDR and CDR2 SFDVKD. CDR3 length: 14 amino acids. CDR3 nucleotides: TGTGCCACCACAGGGGGCTTGACTAATGAAAAACTGTTTTTT. This gives the protein CATTGGLTNEKLFF.

In DNA form, the CDR3 reads TGTGCCAGCAGTGAAAATGGCAGGGTTAGCGGTGAGCAGTTCTTC. This gives the protein CASSENGRVSGEQFF. The chain is built from TRBV6-1 and TRBJ2-1; maybe TRBD2 (6 bases). The V gene lost 2 bases and the J gene lost 9 bases, with 17 bases spanning the gap. CDR3 length equals 15 residues. Per germline, CDR1 MNHNS and CDR2 SASEGT.

The chain has TRBV12-3 or TRBV12-4 and TRBJ2-2, with D hard to call. The CDR3 is 13 residues long. V dropped 4 bases and J dropped 2 bases, with 5 bases sitting between them. CDR3 nucleotide sequence: TGTGCCAGCAGTTGGGTTAACACCGGGGAGCTGTTTTTT. Encoded protein: CASSWVNTGELFF.

V and J are TRBV12-5 and TRBJ2-4; 7 bases line up with TRBD1. This CDR3 contains 15 residues. Germline V lookup: CDR1 LGHNT, CDR2 FRNRAP. Trimming took 0 bases from V and 6 from J; bases not matched to a gene: 5. The CDR3 bases are TGTGCTAGTGGTTTGGTAGGACAGGATAGAAACATTCAGTACTTC. This translates into CASGLVGQDRNIQYF.

The rearrangement uses TRBV3-1 (or the pseudogene TRBV3-2) and TRBJ2-2; TRBD2 agrees at 7 bases. CDR1 and CDR2 from the germline V gene are LGHDT and YNNKEL (reference sequence). The CDR3 length is 16 residues. V lost 1 base, J lost 4 bases, and 6 bases stayed unmatched. As DNA, the CDR3 is TGTGCCAGCAGCCAAGCGGGGGGTCACGGCACCGGGGAGCTGTTTTTT. This gives the protein CASSQAGGHGTGELFF.

The chain has TRBV7-9 and TRBJ1-1, with 7 bases aligning to TRBD1. This CDR3 has 14 amino acids. Germline V CDR1 and CDR2: SEHNR, FQNEAQ (reference sequence). Trimming at V came to 5 bases and at J to 0 bases, leaving 3 bases not matched to a gene. CDR3 DNA: TGTGCCAGCAGCAGACAGGGTCTGAACACTGAAGCTTTCTTT. It encodes CASSRQGLNTEAFF. Looking up the rest from reference TRBV7-9 and TRBJ1-1 gives the full variable domain: DTGVSQNPRHKITKRGQNVTFRCDPISEHNRLYWYRQTLGQGPEFLTYFQNEAQLEKSRLLSDRFSAERPKGSFSTLEIQRTEQGDSAMYLCASSRQGLNTEAFFGQGTRLTVV.

The genes are TRBV15 and TRBJ1-1; unclear D gene. Trimming removed 0 bases from V and 2 bases from J, with 13 bases in between. Germline values: CDR1 LNHNV, CDR2 YYDKDF (reference sequence). CDR3 length equals 16 residues. CDR3 bases: TGTGCCACCAGCAGAGATTGGTCAGCCCTAAACACTGAAGCTTTCTTT. It is translated as CATSRDWSALNTEAFF.

The gene calls are TRBV19 and TRBJ1-4, with D possibly TRBD1 on 5 matching bases. CDR1 is LNHDA and CDR2 is SQIVND in the germline V gene (reference sequence). The CDR3 runs to 15 residues. Trimming stripped 1 base from V and 1 base from J, with 7 bases between. CDR3 in DNA: TGTGCCAGTAGTATAGGGGGCGGAACTAATGAAAAACTGTTTTTT. The encoded protein is CASSIGGGTNEKLFF.

The table lists this clone with a count of one. The CDR3 region is CASSQPGTTLYEQYF. The CDR3 DNA is TGTGCCAGCAGCCAACCAGGGACAACTTTGTACGAGCAGTACTTC. The V call is TRBV4-2, the J call TRBJ2-7, with D tentatively TRBD1 (6 bases). Germline CDR1 and CDR2: LGHNA and YNFKEQ. The CDR3 sequence is 15 residues long. The ends were cut back, 2 bases at V and 4 bases at J, with 15 bases in the middle.

This sequence joins TRBV6-6 and TRBJ1-5; no clear D gene. The CDR3 runs 15 residues. CDR1 is MNHNY, CDR2 SVGAGI, per germline (reference sequence). With 5 bases removed from V and 2 bases from J, the gap between germline ends came to 13 bases. The CDR3 here is CASSRSPGGNQPQHF. The CDR3 DNA follows: TGTGCCAGCAGTCGATCTCCAGGAGGCAATCAGCCCCAGCATTTT.

J is TRBJ2-7 and V is TRBV10-3; 8 nucleotides align to TRBD2. Germline V gives CDR1 ENHRY, CDR2 SYGVKD. The V and J ends lost 6 bases and 0 bases, in that order; junction bases with no gene match: 19. This CDR3 is 19 amino acids long. CDR3: CAISRDSGGRGGSSYEQYF. In DNA form, the CDR3 reads TGTGCCATCAGCCGGGACTCGGGGGGGCGCGGGGGAAGCTCCTACGAGCAGTACTTC.

This sequence joins TRBV30 and TRBJ1-4; D not certain. The CDR3 consists of 13 residues. The ends were cut back, 0 bases at V and 6 bases at J, with 8 bases in the middle. Germline V gene data show CDR1 as GTSNPN and CDR2 as SVGIG (reference sequence). DNA of the CDR3: TGTGCCTGGAGTGTGGCGGGCCATGAAAAACTGTTTTTT. Translated: CAWSVAGHEKLFF. The full variable domain, rest sourced from reference TRBV30 and TRBJ1-4, is SQTIHQWPATLVQPVGSPLSLECTVEGTSNPNLYWYRQAAGRGLQLLFYSVGIGQISSEVPQNLSASRPQDRQFILSSKKLLLSDSGFYLCAWSVAGHEKLFFGSGTQLSVL.

V gene TRBV27 combines with J gene TRBJ1-2, with D unresolved. V was pared by 4 bases and J by 1 base, with 10 bases between. The CDR3 spans 14 residues. The germline V gene has CDR1 MNHEY and CDR2 SMNVEV (reference sequence). CDR3 bases: TGTGCCAGCAGTTCCCCAGGCCTTAACTATGGCTACACCTTC. Amino acids: CASSSPGLNYGYTF.

The V gene is TRBV5-1, the J gene TRBJ1-2; TRBD1 matches 7 bases. V was pared by 0 bases and J by 7 bases, with 6 bases of the junction left unmatched. The CDR3 loop spans 14 amino acids. The germline CDR1 and CDR2 sequences are SGHRS and YFSETQ. The CDR3: CASSLEGGAGGYTF. The DNA for the CDR3 is TGCGCCAGCAGCTTGGAAGGGGGCGCAGGTGGCTACACCTTC. The variable domain in full, completed from reference TRBV5-1 and TRBJ1-2, reads KAGVTQTPRYLIKTRGQQVTLSCSPISGHRSVSWYQQTPGQGLQFLFEYFSETQRNKGNFPGRFSGRQFSNSRSEMNVSTLELGDSALYLCASSLEGGAGGYTFGSGTRLTVV.

There are a few counts of this clone. In DNA, the CDR3 is TGTGCCAGTAGTATAGGTCAGGGGCACGGGAAGCCCCAGCATTTT. Its translation is CASSIGQGHGKPQHF. J is TRBJ1-5 and V is TRBV19, with D maybe TRBD1 (6 bases). The CDR3 covers 15 residues. Germline lookup yields CDR1 LNHDA and CDR2 SQIVND (reference sequence). V lost 1 base, J lost 8 bases, and 15 bases lay in between. Variable domain in full (rest from reference TRBV19 and TRBJ1-5): DGGITQSPKYLFRKEGQNVTLSCEQNLNHDAMYWYRQDPGQGLRLIYYSQIVNDFQKGDIAEGYSVSREKKESFPLTVTSAQKNPTAFYLCASSIGQGHGKPQHFGDGTRLSIL.